One and the same sample provided the 28 T cell receptor beta chains below, sequenced in a study of blood T cell repertoires in COVID-19. Produced via immunoSEQ multiplex PCR; TCRdb's table is partial and in-frame only. The sample includes about 210,000 clones, approximately 90% seen only once; the top ten take around 1.3%. Sequenced material: PBMCs or T cells enriched from blood (not recorded which). The receptors here all came from a man under 40 who had recovered from COVID-19.

The chain joins TRBV29-1 to TRBJ2-5; possible D gene TRBD2, 5 bases. The germline V gene encodes CDR1 SQVTM and CDR2 ANQGSEA. This CDR3 is built from 12 residues. The V end was cut by 8 bases, the J end by 2 bases, with 12 bases between. CDR3 in DNA: TGCAGCATCGATCGGGGTCAAGAGACCCAGTACTTC. Encoded protein: CSIDRGQETQYF. The full variable domain, rest sourced from reference TRBV29-1 and TRBJ2-5, is SAVISQKPSRDICQRGTSLTIQCQVDSQVTMMFWYRQQPGQSLTLIATANQGSEATYESGFVIDKFPISRPNLTFSTLTVSNMSPEDSSIYLCSIDRGQETQYFGPGTRLLVL.

The chain couples TRBV3-1 (or the pseudogene TRBV3-2) to TRBJ2-6, with a tentative D call TRBD1 (6 bases). Trimming stripped 4 bases from V and 2 bases from J, with 15 bases between. There are 17 residues in the CDR3. Germline V gives CDR1 LGHDT, CDR2 YNNKEL (reference sequence). In DNA form, the CDR3 reads TGTGCCAGCAGCCCACCACAGGGAAGCACTGGGGCCAACGTCCTGACTTTC. The encoded protein is CASSPPQGSTGANVLTF.

The rearrangement links TRBV19 to TRBJ2-2; 8 bases are a match to TRBD1. The V gene's germline CDR1 is LNHDA and CDR2 SQIVND (reference sequence). This CDR3 comprises 12 residues. J lost 11 bases, V lost 5 bases, and 4 bases had no gene match. The CDR3 bases are TGTGCCAGTAGTGAGGACAGGGTAGAGCTGTTTTTT. Its protein is CASSEDRVELFF.

The J gene is TRBJ1-4, the V gene TRBV30, with D maybe TRBD1 (6 bases). This CDR3 contains 13 residues. V gave up 2 bases and J gave up 7 bases, with 11 bases separating them. Germline CDR1 reads GTSNPN; CDR2 reads SVGIG (reference sequence). In DNA form, the CDR3 reads TGTGCCTGGAGTCGGGGGGCGCGTGAAAAACTGTTTTTT. Its translation is CAWSRGAREKLFF. Looking up the rest from reference TRBV30 and TRBJ1-4 gives the full variable domain: SQTIHQWPATLVQPVGSPLSLECTVEGTSNPNLYWYRQAAGRGLQLLFYSVGIGQISSEVPQNLSASRPQDRQFILSSKKLLLSDSGFYLCAWSRGAREKLFFGSGTQLSVL.

This chain connects TRBV6-2 or TRBV6-3 to TRBJ2-1, with 11 nucleotides matching TRBD2. Germline V gives CDR1 MNHEY, CDR2 SVGEGT. V lost 0 bases and J lost 3; bases outside the gene matches: 4. The length of the CDR3 is 17 residues. CDR3 nucleotides: TGTGCCAGCAGTTACTCTCCGACTAGCGGGGTCTACAATGAGCAGTTCTTC. Its protein is CASSYSPTSGVYNEQFF.

V is TRBV7-7 and J is TRBJ2-7; D may be TRBD1 (6 bases). The V and J ends lost 5 bases and 2 bases respectively, with 19 bases between them. The germline CDR1 and CDR2 sequences are SSHAT and FNYEAQ (reference sequence). This CDR3 has 16 amino acids. The CDR3 sequence: CASSVTGRDKTYEQYF. The CDR3 region has the DNA TGTGCCAGCAGCGTAACCGGCCGGGACAAAACCTACGAGCAGTACTTC.

The chain uses TRBV7-8 and TRBJ2-1; 9 bases fit TRBD2. The length of the CDR3 is 13 residues. With 1 base clipped from V and 15 bases from J, the junction kept 7 bases outside the gene matches. The V gene's germline CDR1 is SGHVS and CDR2 FQNEAQ. The CDR3 loop is CASSLEEAGGWFF. The CDR3 nucleotides are TGTGCCAGCAGCTTAGAGGAGGCGGGGGGGTGGTTCTTC.

The chain combines TRBV5-6 with TRBJ2-7, with a tentative D call TRBD1 (6 bases). Trimming stripped 1 base from V and 3 bases from J, with 8 bases between. The CDR3 has 13 residues. Germline CDR1 and CDR2: SGHDT and YYEEEE. For the CDR3, the DNA is TGTGCCAGCAGCTTGACAGGGATCTACGAGCAGTACTTC. Its translation: CASSLTGIYEQYF.

V and J are TRBV27 and TRBJ2-7; maybe TRBD2 (5 bases). V was trimmed by 4 bases and J by 1 base, leaving 17 bases between them. Germline CDR1 is MNHEY and CDR2 is SMNVEV (reference sequence). The CDR3 runs 16 residues. This CDR3 is CASSSPRTGKSYEQYF. The CDR3 DNA sequence: TGTGCCAGCAGTTCTCCACGGACCGGGAAATCCTACGAGCAGTACTTC.

The chain couples TRBV27 to TRBJ1-4, with 8 bases lining up with TRBD1. CDR1 and CDR2 from the germline V gene are MNHEY and SMNVEV (reference sequence). CDR3 size: 15 residues. Trimming took 3 bases from V and 5 from J; bases not matched to a gene: 5. CDR3 sequence reads: CASSFSGDRNEKLFF. CDR3 DNA sequence: TGTGCCAGCAGTTTCTCAGGGGACAGGAATGAAAAACTGTTTTTT.

The chain employs TRBV5-1 and TRBJ2-4; perhaps TRBD2 as D (5 bases). The germline V gene has CDR1 SGHRS and CDR2 YFSETQ. The ends were cut back, 0 bases at V and 0 bases at J, with 10 bases in the middle. The CDR3 has 16 amino acids. For the CDR3, the DNA is TGCGCCAGCAGCTTGGACGGGAAAATAGCCAAAAACATTCAGTACTTC. Encoded protein: CASSLDGKIAKNIQYF. Full variable domain (missing parts from reference TRBV5-1 and TRBJ2-4): KAGVTQTPRYLIKTRGQQVTLSCSPISGHRSVSWYQQTPGQGLQFLFEYFSETQRNKGNFPGRFSGRQFSNSRSEMNVSTLELGDSALYLCASSLDGKIAKNIQYFGAGTRLSVL.

The chain links TRBV2 to TRBJ2-7; 8 positions agree with TRBD2. Per germline, CDR1 SNHLY and CDR2 FYNNEI. The V gene end was trimmed by 6 bases and the J gene end by 5 bases; junction bases not matched to a gene: 15. The CDR3 is made up of 16 amino acids. This chain's CDR3 is CASSTVSGLVKNEQYF. DNA for the CDR3: TGTGCCAGCAGCACTGTCTCGGGACTAGTAAAGAACGAGCAGTACTTC.

This chain joins TRBV14 and TRBJ1-3; D is possibly TRBD1 (5 bases). The CDR3 sequence is 16 residues long. V lost 4 bases, J lost 0 bases, and 13 bases lay in between. From germline, CDR1 is SGHDN and CDR2 FVKESK. The CDR3 DNA reads TGTGCCAGCAGCCCCCGATACAGGACCTCTGGAAACACCATATATTTT. Translation: CASSPRYRTSGNTIYF.

CDR3 nucleotide sequence: TGTGCCAGTTCGCCGACAGGGGGGACCTACGAGCAGTACTTC. It codes for CASSPTGGTYEQYF. The chain uses TRBV19 and TRBJ2-7; TRBD1 agrees at 9 bases. Germline V gives CDR1 LNHDA, CDR2 SQIVND (reference sequence). With 8 bases clipped from V and 2 bases from J, the junction kept 7 bases outside the gene matches. The CDR3 has 14 amino acids.

The V gene is TRBV28, the J gene TRBJ2-3; the match to TRBD2 covers 10 bases. V was pared by 3 bases and J by 0 bases, with 18 bases of the junction left unmatched. The CDR3 extends over 21 amino acids. CDR1 and CDR2 (germline): MDHEN, SYDVKM. CDR3 nucleotide sequence: TGTGCCAGCAGTTTCCCTCCCGGAACTAGCGGGACGTACGCTAGCACAGATACGCAGTATTTT. Translated: CASSFPPGTSGTYASTDTQYF.

This clone has just one count. This chain uses TRBV7-2 with TRBJ2-7; D unclear. The CDR3 covers 13 residues. V was pared by 3 bases and J by 1 base, with 7 bases between. Germline lookup yields CDR1 SGHTA and CDR2 FQGNSA. CDR3 sequence reads: CASSFSVSYEQYF. Written as DNA, the CDR3 is TGTGCCAGCAGCTTCTCGGTGTCCTACGAGCAGTACTTC. Drawing the rest from reference TRBV7-2 and TRBJ2-7, the complete variable domain is GAGVSQSPSNKVTEKGKDVELRCDPISGHTALYWYRQSLGQGLEFLIYFQGNSAPDKSGLPSDRFSAERTGGSVSTLTIQRTQQEDSAVYLCASSFSVSYEQYFGPGTRLTVT.

CDR3: CAWSRLPGGRQPQHF. The CDR3 bases are TGTGCCTGGAGTCGCCTCCCAGGGGGCAGGCAGCCCCAGCATTTT. V and J are TRBV30 and TRBJ1-5; TRBD1 agrees at 8 bases. Germline V gene sequence: CDR1 GTSNPN, CDR2 SVGIG (reference sequence). The CDR3 is 15 amino acids. The V and J ends lost 2 bases and 7 bases, in that order; junction bases with no gene match: 10.

The genes are TRBV19 and TRBJ1-2; 7 bases are shared with TRBD1. CDR3 length equals 17 residues. The junction had 14 bases not matched to a gene; V was cut back by 4 bases and J by 3 bases. CDR1 and CDR2 from the germline V gene are LNHDA and SQIVND (reference sequence). The CDR3 region has the DNA TGTGCCAGTAGTACCAAGTTAACAGGGGTATTAGACTATGGCTACACCTTC. It codes for CASSTKLTGVLDYGYTF.

This rearrangement joins TRBV18 to TRBJ2-3, with 8 nucleotides matching TRBD1. The V gene's germline CDR1 is KGHSH and CDR2 LQKENI. Losses at the gene ends were 6 bases for V and 2 bases for J; bases not matched to a gene: 4. The CDR3 contains 14 residues. The CDR3, as DNA: TGTGCCAGCTCCGGACAGGGTACCACAGATACGCAGTATTTT. The encoded protein is CASSGQGTTDTQYF.

This clone showed up just a few times. The CDR3 sequence is CASSLAPNNSPLHF. DNA of the CDR3: TGTGCCAGCAGCTTAGCGCCTAACAATTCACCCCTCCACTTT. The rearrangement links TRBV7-9 to TRBJ1-6; no clear D. Germline CDR1 SEHNR, CDR2 FQNEAQ (reference sequence). V was pared by 0 bases and J by 7 bases, with 7 bases between. The CDR3 contains 14 residues.

The rearrangement links TRBV2 to TRBJ2-5; no firm D call. The CDR3 consists of 18 residues. V was clipped by 0 bases and J by 5 bases, with 22 bases between them. Looked up from germline, CDR1 is SNHLY and CDR2 is FYNNEI. The CDR3 loop is CASSEASVVAVGEETQYF. For the CDR3, the DNA is TGTGCCAGCAGTGAAGCAAGCGTCGTTGCGGTAGGCGAGGAGACCCAGTACTTC.

The chain couples TRBV18 to TRBJ2-7; a weak D match, TRBD1 (5 bases). The V and J ends lost 3 bases and 6 bases respectively, with 12 bases between them. Germline V gene data show CDR1 as KGHSH and CDR2 as LQKENI. The CDR3 contains 13 residues. The CDR3, as DNA: TGTGCCAGCTCACCTGGGGCAGGCTCCGAGCAGTACTTC. Amino acid sequence: CASSPGAGSEQYF. The full variable domain, completed using reference TRBV18 and TRBJ2-7, is NAGVMQNPRHLVRRRGQEARLRCSPMKGHSHVYWYRQLPEEGLKFMVYLQKENIIDESGMPKERFSAEFPKEGPSILRIQQVVRGDSAAYFCASSPGAGSEQYFGPGTRLTVT.

The chain is built from TRBV4-2 and TRBJ2-5, with D possibly TRBD2 on 5 matching bases. Germline values: CDR1 LGHNA, CDR2 YNFKEQ. This CDR3 region has 14 residues. The V and J ends lost 0 bases and 7 bases respectively, with 12 bases between them. The CDR3 DNA reads as TGTGCCAGCAGCCAAGATGCGGGTATTGGGACCCAGTACTTC. Translating gives CASSQDAGIGTQYF.

V gene TRBV11-3 combines with J gene TRBJ2-3; 9 bases agree with TRBD1. CDR1 is SGHNT and CDR2 is YENEEA in the germline V gene. J gave up 6 bases and V 5 bases, and 9 bases lay outside the gene matches. This CDR3 region has 15 residues. The CDR3 coding sequence is TGTGCCAGCAGCCGGGACAGGGCTAAGGGGGATACGCAGTATTTT. Translation: CASSRDRAKGDTQYF.

The V call is TRBV21-1, the J call TRBJ2-5; the table's D call, TRBD1, has no DNA check behind it. TRBV21-1 is given as a pseudogene. CDR3 length equals 15 residues. The CDR3 reads CASSNLGQSEETQYF. Here the CDR3 DNA reads TGTGCCAGCAGCAATCTGGGACAGAGCGAGGAGACCCAGTACTTC.

This clone was seen a single time. V and J are TRBV6-2 or TRBV6-3 and TRBJ2-7; TRBD2 matches 13 bases. The junction had 5 bases not matched to a gene; V was cut back by 6 bases and J by 0 bases. There are 16 residues in the CDR3. Looked up from germline, CDR1 is MNHEY and CDR2 is SVGEGT. This chain's CDR3 is CASSPWTSGSSYEQYF. The CDR3 DNA reads as TGTGCCAGCAGCCCTTGGACTAGCGGGAGCTCCTACGAGCAGTACTTC.

V and J are TRBV19 and TRBJ2-7; no definite D call. Germline V gives CDR1 LNHDA, CDR2 SQIVND (reference sequence). CDR3 length equals 12 residues. Trimming took 5 bases from V and 5 from J, leaving 10 bases between them. The CDR3 spells CASSPRLNEQYF. The CDR3 nucleotides read TGTGCCAGTAGTCCGCGTTTGAACGAGCAGTACTTC.

The chain uses TRBV19 and TRBJ1-4, with TRBD1 as a possible D gene (6 bases). This CDR3 spans 14 amino acids. V gave up 3 bases and J gave up 7 bases, with 12 bases separating them. The germline V gene encodes CDR1 LNHDA and CDR2 SQIVND (reference sequence). This CDR3 reads CASSIDRKGEKLFF. In DNA, the CDR3 is TGTGCCAGTAGTATCGACAGGAAGGGTGAAAAACTGTTTTTT.